Ten or more counts support the clone carrying this T cell receptor (beta chain). Its specificity is not known. This entry is derived from a study of regulatory T cells in long-lasting Graves disease. About the research overall: Antithyroid drug exposure in newly diagnosed Graves' patients had lasted under 3 months.

Arm-PCR of CDR3 regions and iRepertoire HTBI primers were used to build TCR beta libraries. TCRdb re-analysed the multiplex PCR reads in MiXCR, keeping a single row per CDR3 protein. This sample has 550,000 or so distinct CDR3 sequences; about 12% occur once, and the top ten carry over 7%. Specified time point: newly diagnosed GD, antithyroid drugs for less than 3 months. The TCR library was prepared using RNA isolated from PBMCs. General study findings and limits: Sample size was small, which may have lowered accuracy. Newly diagnosed Graves' patients had higher TCR diversity than persistent ones.

This same sample was also taken into another study, of T cells in Graves' hyperthyroidism and ophthalmopathy. According to that study: Ophthalmopathy, which appeared later, was predicted by the model a median about 6.8 months before onset.

The TCR comes from a woman aged 30 to 39 with Graves disease. Here the sequenced sample was peripheral blood mononuclear cells (PBMCs), taken at new diagnosis, from a patient treated with antithyroid drugs.

The CDR3 here is CASSLRGADTGELFF. In nucleotides, the CDR3 is TGTGCCAGCAGCTTAAGAGGGGCGGACACCGGGGAGCTGTTTTTT. The V and J genes are TRBV7-3 and TRBJ2-2, with D perhaps TRBD1 or TRBD2 (5 bases each). Between the trimmed V and J ends, which lost 1 base and 3 bases, there was a span of 9 bases. Per the germline V gene, CDR1 is SGHTA and CDR2 is FQGTGA. CDR3 length equals 15 residues.